A single sample gave rise to the 11 T cell receptor beta chains below, sequenced in a study of lymphopenia after photon versus proton radiotherapy (dated 2019 in TCRdb). Libraries were made using the immunoSEQ multiplex PCR assay. TCRdb mirrors the immuneACCESS table, restricted to in-frame sequences. Some clones are absent from its copies; in checked studies, under half trace to an unresolved V gene, and the reason for the others is unknown. The sample table records roughly 25,000 clones; roughly 80% of these occur just once. About 20% of the sample lies in the top ten. The sample was peripheral blood, taken from a patient treated with proton-based radiotherapy. Every receptor here comes from a woman aged 70-85 years with pancreatic cancer.

The V gene is TRBV28, the J gene TRBJ1-2; D is undetermined. V was clipped by 6 bases and J by 3 bases, with 5 bases between them. The V gene's germline CDR1 is MDHEN and CDR2 SYDVKM. The CDR3 loop spans 11 amino acids. CDR3 loop: CASRADYGYTF. The CDR3 nucleotides read TGTGCCAGCAGGGCGGACTATGGCTACACCTTC.

The rearrangement joins TRBV28 to TRBJ2-7, with TRBD1 matching over 9 bases. This CDR3 region has 13 residues. Germline lookup yields CDR1 MDHEN and CDR2 SYDVKM. Trimming at V came to 7 bases and at J to 9 bases, leaving 10 bases not matched to a gene. The CDR3 sequence is CASNPHGQGRQYF. The DNA of the CDR3 is TGTGCCAGCAATCCCCATGGACAGGGGCGGCAGTACTTC. Together with reference TRBV28 and TRBJ2-7, the CDR3 gives the full variable domain: DVKVTQSSRYLVKRTGEKVFLECVQDMDHENMFWYRQDPGLGLRLIYFSYDVKMKEKGDIPEGYSVSREKKERFSLILESASTNQTSMYLCASNPHGQGRQYFGPGTRLTVT.

The V gene is TRBV5-1, the J gene TRBJ2-3; weak D call: TRBD2 (6 bases). Trimming removed 4 bases from V and 7 bases from J, with 25 bases in between. Per germline, CDR1 SGHRS and CDR2 YFSETQ. CDR3 length: 17 residues. CDR3 loop: CASSPRGAAGNFNTQYF. CDR3 DNA: TGCGCCAGCAGCCCGAGGGGAGCCGCGGGAAATTTTAATACGCAGTATTTT.

V and J are TRBV15 and TRBJ2-1; 13 positions match TRBD2. V shed 0 bases and J 4 bases; nucleotides not matched to a gene: 18. The CDR3 is made up of 22 amino acids. Germline V gene data show CDR1 as LNHNV and CDR2 as YYDKDF (reference sequence). CDR3 amino acids: CATSREGRGGLAGFTQYNEQFF. The CDR3 coding sequence is TGTGCCACCAGCAGAGAAGGGAGAGGGGGACTAGCGGGATTCACTCAATACAATGAGCAGTTCTTC.

V usage is TRBV2 and J usage is TRBJ2-3, with D maybe TRBD2 (5 bases). The CDR3 has 15 residues. V lost 11 bases and J lost 0, with 18 bases in between. Germline loops: CDR1 SNHLY, CDR2 FYNNEI. The CDR3 coding sequence is TGTGCCGCCGCCGGGGTCACCTGGAGCACAGATACGCAGTATTTT. The encoded protein is CAAAGVTWSTDTQYF.

The genes are TRBV19 and TRBJ1-1; 10 nucleotides line up with TRBD1. The germline V gene encodes CDR1 LNHDA and CDR2 SQIVND (reference sequence). Losses at the gene ends were 6 bases for V and 4 bases for J; bases not matched to a gene: 5. The CDR3 is 14 amino acids. CDR3 loop: CASSDRGLVTEAFF. DNA for the CDR3: TGTGCCAGTAGCGACAGGGGGCTGGTCACTGAAGCTTTCTTT.

V gene TRBV29-1 combines with J gene TRBJ2-3; 8 bases line up with TRBD1. Germline-derived CDR1 and CDR2 are SQVTM and ANQGSEA. V lost 6 bases to trimming and J lost 5 bases; unmatched junction nucleotides: 7. This CDR3 comprises 13 residues. CDR3 nucleotides: TGCAGCGTGGACAGGGAACCACAAGATACGCAGTATTTT. It yields the protein CSVDREPQDTQYF.

The rearrangement uses TRBV18 and TRBJ1-4, with unresolved D. Germline assignment: CDR1 KGHSH and CDR2 LQKENI. The CDR3 has 15 residues. V lost 4 bases to trimming and J lost 0 bases, with 9 bases between them. The CDR3 DNA is TGTGCCAGCTCACTCGCGACGGCAACTAATGAAAAACTGTTTTTT. This codes for CASSLATATNEKLFF.

The gene calls are TRBV9 and TRBJ2-7, with 7 bases identical to TRBD1. The CDR3 is 16 amino acids. Germline assignment: CDR1 SGDLS and CDR2 YYNGEE. Trimming removed 4 bases from V and 4 bases from J; junction bases left unmatched: 14. CDR3 in amino acids: CASSQAPGQALYEQYF. CDR3 DNA: TGTGCCAGCAGCCAGGCCCCCGGACAGGCTTTATACGAGCAGTACTTC.

The genes are TRBV10-2 and TRBJ1-2; D call uncertain. This CDR3 spans 13 amino acids. The V and J ends lost 2 bases and 4 bases respectively, with 8 bases between them. Germline V gene data show CDR1 as WSHSY and CDR2 as SAAADI. The CDR3 DNA sequence: TGCGCCAGCAGTGAGGATAGACTCTATGGCTACACCTTC. Translated, it gives CASSEDRLYGYTF.

The chain carries TRBV18 and TRBJ2-5; 7 nucleotides agree with TRBD2. The CDR3 covers 18 residues. V lost 3 bases to trimming and J lost 2 bases; unmatched junction nucleotides: 15. Germline lookup yields CDR1 KGHSH and CDR2 LQKENI. CDR3 residues: CASSPATGGVYTQETQYF. The CDR3 DNA sequence: TGTGCCAGCTCACCTGCTACGGGGGGAGTTTATACTCAAGAGACCCAGTACTTC.